Presented here are 22 T cell receptor beta chains from one specimen sequenced in a study of CD8+CD57+ T cells in acquired aplastic anemia. CDR3 and TCR beta VDJ profiling relied on genomic DNA as the template. TCRdb fed the reads into MiXCR, producing one record per CDR3 protein. The sample carries about 190,000 distinct CDR3 sequences, 54% recorded once. Sample: sorted CD4+, CD8+, or CD8+CD57+ T cells (not recorded which) from PBMCs. The source of these receptors is a human donor in good health, serving as a control.

The CDR3 reads CASSWGLAAGAGELFF. CDR3 DNA: TGCGCCAGCAGCTGGGGACTAGCAGCCGGGGCCGGGGAGCTGTTTTTT. The chain is built from TRBV5-1 and TRBJ2-2; the match to TRBD2 covers 9 bases. This CDR3 has 16 residues. The germline V gene has CDR1 SGHRS and CDR2 YFSETQ. V was pared by 3 bases and J by 6 bases, with 9 bases of the junction left unmatched.

With regard to this clonotype: A much larger clone differs from this one at a single base, so this may be a read error. The V gene is TRBV6-1, the J gene TRBJ1-6, with D maybe TRBD1 (6 bases). V gave up 8 bases and J gave up 7 bases, with 21 bases separating them. CDR1 and CDR2 (germline): MNHNS, SASEGT. The CDR3 loop spans 16 amino acids. Here the CDR3 reads CASGVTGTGGNSPLHF. As DNA, the CDR3 is TGTGCCAGCGGTGTAACAGGGACCGGTGGAAATTCACCCCTCCACTTT.

The CDR3 bases are TGTGCCACCAGCAGCCCTCTAGCGGGGGCGACCATTTACGAGCAGTACTTC. The encoded protein is CATSSPLAGATIYEQYF. The rearrangement links TRBV15 to TRBJ2-7; TRBD2 matches 10 bases. There are 17 residues in the CDR3. Per germline, CDR1 LNHNV and CDR2 YYDKDF (reference sequence). The trim removed 3 bases at V and 4 bases at J, leaving 12 bases unmatched.

This clonotype was observed at least ten times. The chain carries TRBV20-1 and TRBJ2-5; a possible D gene is TRBD2 (6 bases). V lost 2 bases and J lost 5, with 24 bases in between. The CDR3 consists of 17 residues. CDR1 is DFQATT, CDR2 SNEGSKA, per germline (reference sequence). The CDR3 region has the DNA TGCAGTGCTAGACCGAACGCCCTAGTAGCGGCAACGGAGACCCAGTACTTC. Translation gives CSARPNALVAATETQYF.

This clonotype was counted ten times or more. The chain combines TRBV28 with TRBJ2-7; D gene uncertain. Trimming took 3 bases from V and 2 from J, leaving 17 bases between them. CDR3 length: 16 residues. Looked up from germline, CDR1 is MDHEN and CDR2 is SYDVKM. The chain's CDR3 is CASSFSSLTSAYEQYF. CDR3 DNA sequence: TGTGCCAGCAGTTTTTCTTCCTTGACATCGGCCTACGAGCAGTACTTC.

As for this clonotype: A single base separates this from a much larger clone, so it may be a read error. The rearrangement links TRBV6-5 to TRBJ2-1; D may correspond to TRBD1 or TRBD2 (5 bases each). The CDR3 is made up of 13 amino acids. Germline V CDR1 and CDR2: MNHEY, SVGAGI. This CDR3 is CASHGTVYNVQFF. The CDR3 nucleotides are TGTGCCAGCCACGGGACGGTATACAATGTGCAGTTCTTC.

The rearrangement links TRBV9 to TRBJ2-3, with TRBD1 matching 9 bases. This CDR3 is 14 amino acids long. After removal of 4 bases from V and 6 bases from J, the junction contained 6 bases not matched to a gene. Germline assignment: CDR1 SGDLS and CDR2 YYNGEE. CDR3 residues: CASSPGQGLDTQYF. CDR3 sequence (DNA): TGTGCCAGCAGCCCGGGACAGGGCCTGGATACGCAGTATTTT.

V gene TRBV7-9 combines with J gene TRBJ1-1; TRBD1 matches 8 bases. This CDR3 has 14 amino acids. V shed 2 bases and J 6 bases; nucleotides not matched to a gene: 5. From germline, CDR1 is SEHNR and CDR2 FQNEAQ (reference sequence). The CDR3 sequence: CASSLSTGEAEAFF. The CDR3 coding sequence is TGTGCCAGCAGCTTATCGACAGGGGAGGCTGAAGCTTTCTTT.

The rearrangement joins TRBV14 to TRBJ1-2; D is unclear. The CDR3 has 15 amino acids. Germline loops: CDR1 SGHDN, CDR2 FVKESK. V lost 1 base, J lost 4 bases, and 13 bases lay in between. The CDR3 coding sequence is TGTGCCAGCAGCCAAGTCATGGACCTGGGCTATGGCTACACCTTC. This codes for CASSQVMDLGYGYTF.

On this clonotype: The missing conserved phenylalanine or tryptophan at the end of this CDR3 makes a read error likely. The genes are TRBV2 and TRBJ1-6; TRBD1 might be the D (6 bases). The ends were cut back, 5 bases at V and 7 bases at J, with 12 bases in the middle. Germline V CDR1 and CDR2: SNHLY, FYNNEI. The CDR3 runs 14 residues. The DNA of the CDR3 is TGTGCCAGCAGTCCACAGGGCCAGAATTCACCCCTCCACCTT. This translates into CASSPQGQNSPLHL.

The CDR3 DNA follows: TGTGCCAGCAGCCAAGATAGAGTACCTGGAAACACCATATATTTT. Its translation: CASSQDRVPGNTIYF. The gene calls are TRBV14 and TRBJ1-3; no firm D call. The CDR3 length is 15 residues. Trimming shortened V by 0 bases and J by 2 bases, and 8 bases separated the two germline ends. Per the germline V gene, CDR1 is SGHDN and CDR2 is FVKESK.

This clonotype has ten or more counts. V usage is TRBV5-6 and J usage is TRBJ1-4, with 8 bases fitting TRBD1. Germline loops: CDR1 SGHDT, CDR2 YYEEEE. This CDR3 spans 18 amino acids. The V segment lost 2 bases and the J segment 2 bases; nucleotides outside the gene matches: 11. This chain's CDR3 is CASSFGQGNPGTNEKLFF. For the CDR3, the DNA is TGTGCCAGCAGCTTCGGACAGGGAAACCCTGGGACTAATGAAAAACTGTTTTTT. The entire variable domain, with the rest obtained from reference TRBV5-6 and TRBJ1-4, is as follows: DAGVTQSPTHLIKTRGQQVTLRCSPKSGHDTVSWYQQALGQGPQFIFQYYEEEERQRGNFPDRFSGHQFPNYSSELNVNALLLGDSALYLCASSFGQGNPGTNEKLFFGSGTQLSVL.

There are many counts of this clonotype. The chain uses TRBV28 and TRBJ2-2; TRBD1 matches at 7 bases. CDR3 length: 12 amino acids. CDR1 MDHEN and CDR2 SYDVKM come from the germline V gene. CDR3 residues: CAGQKNTGELFF. The CDR3 coding sequence is TGTGCGGGACAGAAGAACACCGGGGAGCTGTTTTTT.

V and J are TRBV19 and TRBJ1-5; 7 positions agree with TRBD1. Trimming cost V 5 bases and J 6 bases; bases outside gene matches: 4. The V gene's germline CDR1 is LNHDA and CDR2 SQIVND (reference sequence). The CDR3 extends over 13 amino acids. As DNA, the CDR3 is TGTGCCAGTAGTCAGGGGGTGCTTCAGCCCCAGCATTTT. Its protein product is CASSQGVLQPQHF.

This clonotype came up a few times. The gene calls are TRBV28 and TRBJ1-5, with a possible D match to TRBD1 (5 bases). The CDR3 sequence is 14 residues long. V shed 6 bases and J shed 4 bases, with 13 bases lying between them. From germline, CDR1 is MDHEN and CDR2 SYDVKM. DNA for the CDR3: TGTGCCAGCAGGGACGACAGAAATAATCAGCCCCAGCATTTT. It specifies CASRDDRNNQPQHF.

This clonotype was detected a few times. CDR3 coding DNA: TGTGCCAGCAGCTTTGGGCTGGGACAGGAAAACTACGAGCAGTACTTC. This codes for CASSFGLGQENYEQYF. The rearrangement joins TRBV11-2 to TRBJ2-7; TRBD1 matches at 8 bases. V shed 3 bases and J 3 bases; nucleotides not matched to a gene: 10. This CDR3 is built from 16 residues. Looked up from germline, CDR1 is SGHAT and CDR2 is FQNNGV.

V is TRBV7-3 and J is TRBJ2-5, with 7 bases fitting TRBD1. With V trimmed by 8 bases and J by 3 bases, 6 bases remained unmatched. Germline CDR1 SGHTA, CDR2 FQGTGA. The CDR3 spans 13 residues. CDR3 sequence reads: CASLPDREETQYF. The CDR3 DNA sequence: TGTGCCAGCTTGCCCGACAGGGAAGAGACCCAGTACTTC.

This clonotype was recorded at least ten times. The chain has TRBV10-1 and TRBJ2-2; the D gene is possibly TRBD2 (7 bases). The CDR3 is 16 amino acids. Germline loops: CDR1 WNHNN, CDR2 SYGVQD (reference sequence). Trimming stripped 3 bases from V and 2 bases from J, with 13 bases between. This CDR3 reads CASSDSGGDNTGELFF. In DNA form, the CDR3 reads TGCGCCAGCAGTGATTCGGGGGGCGATAACACCGGGGAGCTGTTTTTT.

The CDR3, as DNA: TGTGCCAGCAGACCACTAGCGGGGGGCTCCTACAATGAGCAGTTCTTC. Its translation: CASRPLAGGSYNEQFF. The rearrangement joins TRBV2 to TRBJ2-1; 12 bases fit TRBD2. Germline CDR1 and CDR2: SNHLY and FYNNEI. This CDR3 has 16 amino acids. The J segment lost 0 bases and the V segment lost 6 bases, leaving 3 bases of the junction unmatched.

With regard to this clonotype: At one of its ends the junction is not consistent with the germline gene, which may arise from a read error. J is TRBJ2-3 and V is TRBV25-1, with 9 bases matching TRBD2. Germline values: CDR1 MGHDK, CDR2 SYGVNS. This CDR3 region has 16 residues. The CDR3, as DNA: TGTGCCACCAGTGCTATAGCGGGAGTCTCGGCAGATACGCAGTATTTT. This sequence encodes CATSAIAGVSADTQYF.

At least ten counts were recorded for this clonotype. The rearrangement links TRBV30 to TRBJ1-6; no clear D gene. Between the trimmed V and J ends, which lost 0 bases and 9 bases, there was a span of 12 bases. Germline loops: CDR1 GTSNPN, CDR2 SVGIG (reference sequence). The CDR3 loop spans 14 amino acids. The CDR3 protein is CAWSVQAIGSPLHF. The CDR3 coding sequence is TGTGCCTGGAGTGTACAAGCTATTGGTTCACCCCTCCACTTT.

A remark on this clonotype: Relative to the germline gene, one junction end is altered; a read error may explain this. This chain connects TRBV10-2 to TRBJ2-7, with TRBD1 as a possible D gene (5 bases). In germline, CDR1 is WSHSY, CDR2 SAAADI. This CDR3 has 13 residues. The CDR3 here is CASSYSGLYEQYF. The CDR3 DNA reads as TGTGCCAGCAGTTACTCAGGGCTCTACGAGCAGTACTTC.